The next 23 T cell receptor beta chains were all read from a single sample in a study of T-cell memory formation after mild COVID-19. From the 5' RACE reads, TCRdb called clonotypes with MiXCR, one entry per CDR3 protein. This table holds approximately 500,000 distinct CDR3 sequences, approximately 25% found once. Material for sequencing was PBMCs or a T cell subset sorted from them (not recorded which). The receptors here all came from an adult woman who had mild COVID-19 (a few samples of this study predate the infection). Cell type and time point are not known.

J is TRBJ2-1 and V is TRBV25-1; 11 bases line up with TRBD2. From germline, CDR1 is MGHDK and CDR2 SYGVNS. V lost 5 bases and J lost 3; bases outside the gene matches: 24. The CDR3 contains 22 residues. The CDR3 spells CASSSVSTEGLTSGKGYNEQFF. The CDR3 DNA reads TGTGCCAGCAGTAGCGTTTCTACAGAAGGCCTGACTAGCGGGAAGGGCTACAATGAGCAGTTCTTC.

This rearrangement joins TRBV5-1 to TRBJ1-1, with TRBD1 as a possible D gene (6 bases). Deletions cut 0 bases from V and 4 bases from J, with 13 bases between. This CDR3 spans 15 amino acids. In germline, CDR1 is SGHRS, CDR2 YFSETQ. The DNA for the CDR3 is TGCGCCAGCAGCTTGGGTCGGGGGCTCGGCACTGAAGCTTTCTTT. This codes for CASSLGRGLGTEAFF. The full variable domain, its missing parts supplied by reference TRBV5-1 and TRBJ1-1, is KAGVTQTPRYLIKTRGQQVTLSCSPISGHRSVSWYQQTPGQGLQFLFEYFSETQRNKGNFPGRFSGRQFSNSRSEMNVSTLELGDSALYLCASSLGRGLGTEAFFGQGTRLTVV.

J is TRBJ2-1 and V is TRBV20-1; maybe TRBD1 (6 bases). This CDR3 region has 16 residues. Looked up from germline, CDR1 is DFQATT and CDR2 is SNEGSKA (reference sequence). With 3 bases removed from V and 0 bases from J, the gap between germline ends came to 15 bases. For the CDR3, the DNA is TGCAGTGCTAGCGACCTCAGGGGAAGCTCCTACAATGAGCAGTTCTTC. Protein sequence: CSASDLRGSSYNEQFF.

This clonotype was seen a few times. The J gene is TRBJ2-3, the V gene TRBV7-2; tentative D call: TRBD2 (7 bases). CDR1 is SGHTA, CDR2 FQGNSA, per germline. This CDR3 contains 16 residues. Trimming left V 3 bases short and J 3 bases short, with 16 bases between. CDR3 residues: CASSFRGRGRTDTQYF. CDR3 bases: TGTGCCAGCAGCTTTCGAGGGAGGGGGAGGACAGATACGCAGTATTTT.

The J gene is TRBJ2-7, the V gene TRBV4-2, with 7 bases aligning to TRBD2. The CDR3 runs 15 residues. The germline CDR1 and CDR2 sequences are LGHNA and YNFKEQ. V was pared by 3 bases and J by 0 bases, with 5 bases of the junction left unmatched. The CDR3 protein is CASSQSAGSSYEQYF. Here the CDR3 DNA reads TGTGCCAGCAGCCAGTCAGCGGGGAGCTCCTACGAGCAGTACTTC.

This chain connects TRBV4-3 to TRBJ1-2; 9 bases are a match to TRBD1. The CDR3 consists of 17 residues. V trimming: 0 bases; J trimming: 8 bases; junction bases outside the gene matches: 13. The V gene's germline CDR1 is LGHNA and CDR2 YSLEER. The CDR3 spells CASSQDPFVQGAEGYTF. In DNA, the CDR3 is TGCGCCAGCAGCCAAGACCCCTTCGTACAGGGGGCGGAAGGCTACACCTTC.

In this sample, this clonotype turned up many times. The chain combines TRBV6-1 with TRBJ2-1; the D gene could be TRBD1 or TRBD2 (5 bases each). Per the germline V gene, CDR1 is MNHNS and CDR2 is SASEGT. The CDR3 sequence is 15 residues long. Trimming pared 5 bases from V and 7 bases from J, leaving 18 bases between. The CDR3 loop reads CASSPFGAGKNEQFF. CDR3 coding DNA: TGTGCCAGCAGTCCATTTGGGGCGGGCAAGAATGAGCAGTTCTTC.

This chain connects TRBV7-2 to TRBJ2-5; D may correspond to TRBD1 or TRBD2 (5 bases each). V lost 4 bases and J lost 3, with 9 bases in between. Germline V gives CDR1 SGHTA, CDR2 FQGNSA. CDR3 length equals 13 residues. The CDR3 DNA follows: TGTGCCAGCAGCTATGGGACGAAAGAGACCCAGTACTTC. This sequence encodes CASSYGTKETQYF. Using reference TRBV7-2 and TRBJ2-5 for the parts outside the CDR3, the full variable domain is GAGVSQSPSNKVTEKGKDVELRCDPISGHTALYWYRQSLGQGLEFLIYFQGNSAPDKSGLPSDRFSAERTGGSVSTLTIQRTQQEDSAVYLCASSYGTKETQYFGPGTRLLVL.

This clonotype was detected a few times. One end of the junction fails to match germline, which may point to a read error. The chain has TRBV6-5 and TRBJ2-1; 7 bases align to TRBD2. The CDR3 has 16 amino acids. Per germline, CDR1 MNHEY and CDR2 SVGAGI. The CDR3 nucleotides read TGTGCCAGCAGTCGTTCCGGGGGGAGCTCCTACAATGAGCATTTCTTC. Translated: CASSRSGGSSYNEHFF.

Many counts were recorded for this clonotype. The chain is built from TRBV6-5 and TRBJ2-1; 9 bases agree with TRBD2. The CDR3 sequence is 15 residues long. Unmatched junction bases numbered 4, after V lost 5 bases and J lost 2 bases. Looked up from germline, CDR1 is MNHEY and CDR2 is SVGAGI. CDR3 nucleotide sequence: TGTGCCAGCAGTCTACTAGCGGGCCCCTACAATGAGCAGTTCTTC. Amino acids: CASSLLAGPYNEQFF.

The chain has TRBV12-3 or TRBV12-4 and TRBJ2-1, with D tentatively TRBD2 (5 bases). The CDR3 length is 16 residues. The V end was cut by 3 bases, the J end by 0 bases, with 12 bases between. Written as DNA, the CDR3 is TGTGCCAGCAGTTTTCGCGGGTTCTTCTCCTACAATGAGCAGTTCTTC. As protein: CASSFRGFFSYNEQFF.

J is TRBJ1-5 and V is TRBV9; D perhaps matches TRBD1 (5 bases). The CDR3 has 15 amino acids. V was shortened by 3 bases and J by 4 bases, with 14 bases between the two germline ends. Germline CDR1 is SGDLS and CDR2 is YYNGEE. In DNA, the CDR3 is TGTGCCAGCAGCGAAACCGGGACTCATAATCAGCCCCAGCATTTT. Its translation is CASSETGTHNQPQHF.

The chain couples TRBV7-2 to TRBJ2-1, with D possibly being TRBD2 (7 bases). Trimming took 1 base from V and 9 from J, leaving 16 bases between them. Germline CDR1 is SGHTA and CDR2 is FQGNSA. The CDR3 contains 15 residues. This chain's CDR3 is CASSLDGGAEGEQFF. In DNA form, the CDR3 reads TGTGCCAGCAGCTTAGATGGGGGGGCGGAAGGTGAGCAGTTCTTC.

This chain uses TRBV5-5 with TRBJ2-1; 7 bases align to TRBD2. This CDR3 contains 16 residues. Trimming at V came to 4 bases and at J to 4 bases, leaving 11 bases not matched to a gene. Germline lookup yields CDR1 SGHKS and CDR2 YYEKEE (reference sequence). CDR3 sequence: CASSPVGRGGYNEQFF. DNA for the CDR3: TGTGCCAGCAGCCCGGTGGGGAGGGGAGGATACAATGAGCAGTTCTTC. The full variable domain, with the rest looked up from reference TRBV5-5 and TRBJ2-1, is DAGVTQSPTHLIKTRGQQVTLRCSPISGHKSVSWYQQVLGQGPQFIFQYYEKEERGRGNFPDRFSARQFPNYSSELNVNALLLGDSALYLCASSPVGRGGYNEQFFGPGTRLTVL.

This sequence joins TRBV29-1 and TRBJ2-2; no reliable D call. Trimming left V 8 bases short and J 6 bases short, with 16 bases between. Per germline, CDR1 SQVTM and CDR2 ANQGSEA. The CDR3 loop spans 13 amino acids. CDR3 sequence reads: CSFPDAGSGELFF. Here the CDR3 DNA reads TGCAGCTTTCCAGACGCAGGTTCCGGGGAGCTGTTTTTT.

In its sample, this clonotype was seen a few times. This chain connects TRBV7-8 to TRBJ1-5, with D uncertain. The germline gives CDR1 SGHVS, CDR2 FQNEAQ. The V end was cut by 4 bases, the J end by 0 bases, with 7 bases between. This CDR3 contains 14 residues. The CDR3 coding sequence is TGTGCCAGCAGCTCTTACAGTAGCAATCAGCCCCAGCATTTT. As protein: CASSSYSSNQPQHF.

This chain links TRBV28 with TRBJ1-5, with 7 bases identical to TRBD1. The CDR3 runs 14 residues. CDR1 and CDR2 from the germline V gene are MDHEN and SYDVKM. The V and J ends lost 5 bases and 3 bases, in that order; junction bases with no gene match: 4. The DNA of the CDR3 is TGTGCCAGCAGTCGGGACAGCCACAATCAGCCCCAGCATTTT. Amino acids: CASSRDSHNQPQHF. Together with reference TRBV28 and TRBJ1-5, the CDR3 gives the full variable domain: DVKVTQSSRYLVKRTGEKVFLECVQDMDHENMFWYRQDPGLGLRLIYFSYDVKMKEKGDIPEGYSVSREKKERFSLILESASTNQTSMYLCASSRDSHNQPQHFGDGTRLSIL.

This clonotype was picked up a small number of times. This chain links TRBV5-6 with TRBJ1-5; D not certain. The germline CDR1 and CDR2 sequences are SGHDT and YYEEEE. V was cut by 0 bases and J by 6 bases, with 4 bases left in between. This CDR3 has 12 residues. The CDR3 DNA sequence: TGTGCCAGCAGCTTGGGCTCTCAGCCCCAGCATTTT. Amino acids: CASSLGSQPQHF.

V usage is TRBV7-9 and J usage is TRBJ2-1, with TRBD2 matching 9 bases. The CDR3 has 15 amino acids. V lost 6 bases and J lost 4; bases outside the gene matches: 7. CDR1 and CDR2 from the germline V gene are SEHNR and FQNEAQ (reference sequence). In DNA, the CDR3 is TGTGCCAGCAGTCCAGCGGGGGGTCGTTACAATGAGCAGTTCTTC. This translates into CASSPAGGRYNEQFF.

The chain recombines TRBV9 with TRBJ2-1; the match to TRBD1 covers 7 bases. The V gene end was trimmed by 4 bases and the J gene end by 5 bases; junction bases not matched to a gene: 12. This CDR3 has 16 residues. From germline, CDR1 is SGDLS and CDR2 YYNGEE. The CDR3 protein is CASSPAQGVGDNEQFF. The CDR3, as DNA: TGTGCCAGCAGCCCAGCCCAGGGGGTAGGGGACAATGAGCAGTTCTTC.

The chain is built from TRBV7-9 and TRBJ2-4; D is unresolved. Trimming pared 5 bases from V and 6 bases from J, leaving 11 bases between. The CDR3 is made up of 13 amino acids. Looked up from germline, CDR1 is SEHNR and CDR2 is FQNEAQ (reference sequence). The CDR3 is CASSRKDGNIQYF. As DNA, the CDR3 is TGTGCCAGCAGCCGTAAGGACGGAAACATTCAGTACTTC.

The gene calls are TRBV7-2 and TRBJ2-1; 10 nucleotides match TRBD2. The CDR3 length is 17 residues. Germline CDR1 and CDR2: SGHTA and FQGNSA. J was trimmed by 9 bases and V by 6 bases; bases with no gene match: 17. The chain's CDR3 is CASSSIAGGRAIGEQFF. CDR3 in DNA: TGTGCCAGCAGTTCAATAGCGGGAGGACGGGCAATCGGTGAGCAGTTCTTC.

This clonotype appeared a few times. The CDR3: CASSQENPGAGDTQYF. The CDR3 DNA sequence: TGTGCCAGCAGCCAAGAAAACCCGGGGGCGGGAGATACGCAGTATTTT. The chain recombines TRBV3-1 with TRBJ2-3, with D possibly being TRBD1 or TRBD2 (6 bases each). Germline V CDR1 and CDR2: LGHDT, YNNKEL (reference sequence). This CDR3 is 16 amino acids long. V lost 0 bases and J lost 5, with 15 bases in between.